A single sample gave rise to the 2 T cell receptor beta chains below, sequenced in a study of cytomegalovirus exposure and HLA in healthy donors. Libraries were prepared by immunoSEQ multiplex PCR; TCRdb keeps only in-frame clonotypes and omits some of them. The data show 60,000 or so clones, roughly 94% seen once. Sequencing was done on a sample of PBMCs. The receptors derive from a man aged 18 to 29 in good health and CMV-seronegative.

V usage is TRBV19 and J usage is TRBJ1-2; 8 bases match TRBD1. CDR3 length equals 13 residues. Germline V lookup: CDR1 LNHDA, CDR2 SQIVND (reference sequence). V was clipped by 9 bases and J by 1 base; unmatched bases: 4. CDR3 in DNA: TGTGCCAGGACAGGGGACTTTAACTATGGCTACACCTTC. The encoded protein is CARTGDFNYGYTF.

The V gene is TRBV5-6, the J gene TRBJ1-2; no clear D gene. The CDR3 covers 16 residues. Germline values: CDR1 SGHDT, CDR2 YYEEEE. Trimming shortened V by 0 bases and J by 5 bases, and 17 bases separated the two germline ends. The chain's CDR3 is CASSLGPAGALYGYTF. In nucleotides, the CDR3 is TGTGCCAGCAGCTTGGGGCCGGCGGGAGCCTTATATGGCTACACCTTC.